The following is a T cell receptor (beta chain) sequence with its context. Its target is not known. This specimen belongs to a study of blood T cells in healthy people across ages. Whole-study findings and limits: No one knew whether donors had CMV, which possibly confounded expanded clonotype changes.

Sample-barcoded 5' priming and a J-beta primer mix drove a second PCR of roughly 7 to 11 cycles. A template-switch adaptor that had 12 random nucleotides put a tag on each cDNA molecule. MiXCR, run by TCRdb on the 5' RACE reads, gives a single entry per CDR3 protein. This sample has a few hundred thousand distinct CDR3 sequences, with approximately 51% found just once. With V trimmed by 5 bases and J by 6 bases, 5 bases remained unmatched. CDR1 and CDR2 from the germline V gene are SGHTA and FQGNSA. The CDR3 covers 14 residues. Sequences were obtained from blood. The TCR comes from a man aged 60-69 years in good health. The V and J genes are TRBV7-2 and TRBJ1-5, with 9 bases that match TRBD1. CDR3: CASSLTGGGQPQHF. CDR3 DNA sequence: TGTGCCAGCAGCCTGACAGGGGGGGGTCAGCCCCAGCATTTT.